Listed here are 3 T cell receptor beta chains from one sample, sequenced in a study of blood T cell repertoires in COVID-19. The assay was immunoSEQ multiplex PCR, and TCRdb's table has in-frame clones only and misses some. The profile shows more than 200,000 clones, roughly 84% of them singletons. Sequencing was carried out using peripheral blood. These receptor sequences come from a man aged 50-60 years with active or convalescent COVID-19.

The V gene is TRBV7-6, the J gene TRBJ2-7; TRBD2 might be the D (6 bases). Germline-derived CDR1 and CDR2 are SGHVS and FNYEAQ. The CDR3 extends over 16 amino acids. The V gene lost 2 bases and the J gene lost 5 bases, with 19 bases spanning the gap. The DNA of the CDR3 is TGTGCCAGCAGCTTAAGAGACACCGGGAGCGGAGACGAGCAGTACTTC. It is translated as CASSLRDTGSGDEQYF. Full variable domain (remainder filled in from reference TRBV7-6 and TRBJ2-7): GAGVSQSPRYKVTKRGQDVALRCDPISGHVSLYWYRQALGQGPEFLTYFNYEAQQDKSGLPNDRFSAERPEGSISTLTIQRTEQRDSAMYRCASSLRDTGSGDEQYFGPGTRLTVT.

This chain joins TRBV7-9 and TRBJ1-2, with TRBD1 identical over 10 bases. CDR1 is SEHNR and CDR2 is FQNEAQ in the germline V gene (reference sequence). The CDR3 has 14 residues. With 4 bases clipped from V and 4 bases from J, the junction kept 3 bases outside the gene matches. The CDR3 loop reads CASSSGTGAYGYTF. The CDR3 nucleotides are TGTGCCAGCAGCTCCGGGACAGGGGCCTATGGCTACACCTTC.

The chain employs TRBV9 and TRBJ1-2, with 10 nucleotides matching TRBD1. V lost 0 bases to trimming and J lost 4 bases; unmatched junction nucleotides: 3. The CDR3 contains 15 residues. Per germline, CDR1 SGDLS and CDR2 YYNGEE. The chain's CDR3 is CASSVATGGTYGYTF. The CDR3 DNA reads as TGTGCCAGCAGCGTAGCGACAGGGGGCACCTATGGCTACACCTTC. The variable domain in full, completed from reference TRBV9 and TRBJ1-2, reads DSGVTQTPKHLITATGQRVTLRCSPRSGDLSVYWYQQSLDQGLQFLIQYYNGEERAKGNILERFSAQQFPDLHSELNLSSLELGDSALYFCASSVATGGTYGYTFGSGTRLTVV.